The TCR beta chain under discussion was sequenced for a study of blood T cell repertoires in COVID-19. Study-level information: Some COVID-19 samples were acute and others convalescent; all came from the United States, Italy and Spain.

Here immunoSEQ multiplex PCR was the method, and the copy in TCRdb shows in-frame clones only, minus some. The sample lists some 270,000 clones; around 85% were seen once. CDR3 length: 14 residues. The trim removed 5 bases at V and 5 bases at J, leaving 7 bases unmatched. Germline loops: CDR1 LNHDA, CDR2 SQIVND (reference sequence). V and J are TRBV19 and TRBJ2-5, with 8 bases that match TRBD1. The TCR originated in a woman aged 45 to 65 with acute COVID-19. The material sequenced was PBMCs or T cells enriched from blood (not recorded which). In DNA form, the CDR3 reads TGTGCCAGTAGTCCTCAGGGGGCCGATGAGACCCAGTACTTC. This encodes CASSPQGADETQYF.